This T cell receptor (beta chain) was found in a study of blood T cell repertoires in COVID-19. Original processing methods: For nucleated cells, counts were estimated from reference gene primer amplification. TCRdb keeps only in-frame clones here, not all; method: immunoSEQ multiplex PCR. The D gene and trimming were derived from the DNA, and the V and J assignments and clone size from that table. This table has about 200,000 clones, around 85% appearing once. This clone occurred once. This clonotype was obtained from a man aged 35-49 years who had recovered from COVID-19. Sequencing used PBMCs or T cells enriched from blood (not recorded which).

The CDR3 DNA reads TGTGCCAGCAGCCAGTATTGGGGCTCCATGATAGCTGAAGCTTTCTTT. This sequence encodes CASSQYWGSMIAEAFF. This sequence joins TRBV7-8 and TRBJ1-1; possibly TRBD1 for D (5 bases). V lost 5 bases to trimming and J lost 6 bases, with 22 bases between them. The germline CDR1 and CDR2 sequences are SGHVS and FQNEAQ. The length of the CDR3 is 16 residues.